The 9 T cell receptor delta chains below all came from one sample that was sequenced in a study of gamma-delta T cells after stem cell transplantation (dated by TCRdb to 2016 to 2017). The receptor library was made with RT-PCR. The sequencing machine was an Illumina MiSeq. Public reads were reanalyzed in TCRdb with CATT, and rows carrying the same DNA were merged afterwards. The sample has approximately 1,500 delta-chain clones on record, around 15% of them singletons. The top ten clones comprise around 25% of the sample. Sequenced: gamma-delta T cells. The source is a human donor. It is not recorded whose cells these are; they may come from a transplant donor.

A word on this clone: This DNA's translation differs at residue 12 from TCRdb's protein, which comes from a much larger clone; a read error is likely, and the protein shown is translated from the DNA. The gene calls are TRDV2 and TRDJ1, with TRDD3 matching over 8 bases. The J segment lost 2 bases and the V segment lost 4 bases, leaving 17 bases of the junction unmatched. CDR3 size: 18 residues. The germline V gene encodes CDR1 GEAIGNYY and CDR2 EKD. This chain's CDR3 is CACDPVTTGGPSTDKLIF. The CDR3 bases are TGTGCCTGTGATCCCGTTACTACTGGGGGCCCCTCTACCGATAAACTCATCTTT.

This clone has just a few counts. The TCRdb protein, from a much larger clone, departs from this DNA's translation at residue 12, likely by read error; the protein shown derives from the DNA. The CDR3 DNA reads TGTGCCTGTGACATACTGGGGTTTACCTCCTGGGGCACCCGACAGATGTTTTTC. Amino acid sequence: CACDILGFTSWGTRQMFF. The chain employs TRDV2 and TRDJ3; 7 bases are a match to TRDD3. The germline CDR1 and CDR2 sequences are GEAIGNYY and EKD. CDR3 length: 18 residues.

In its sample, this clone was seen a few times. With a far larger clone one base away, a read error is the likely cause. Other DNA sequences in the sample encode the same CDR3. This rearrangement joins TRDV2 to TRDJ1; perhaps TRDD3 as D (5 bases). CDR1 is GEAIGNYY and CDR2 is EKD in the germline V gene. CDR3 length: 15 residues. Deletions cut 0 bases from V and 4 bases from J, with 14 bases between. The CDR3 bases are TGTGCCTGTGACACCTGGGGTATAGAAGACGATAAACTCATCTTT. Translating it yields CACDTWGIEDDKLIF.

This clone has only a few counts. Since a far larger clone is one base different, this is likely a read error. Other DNA variants within this sample encode the same CDR3. The V and J genes are TRDV2 and TRDJ1; the D is unclear. This CDR3 region has 17 residues. Germline loops: CDR1 GEAIGNYY, CDR2 EKD. CDR3 protein: CACDPLNNMEYTDKLIF. In nucleotides, the CDR3 is TGTGCCTGTGACCCTCTTAATAATATGGAGTACACCGATAAACTCATCTTC.

In regard to this clone: TCRdb assigns this DNA the protein of a much larger clone, which departs from its translation at residue 9; this likely reflects a read error, and the protein shown comes from translating the DNA. This chain joins TRDV2 and TRDJ1; D unclear. CDR1 is GEAIGNYY, CDR2 EKD, per germline. The germline V and J ends were trimmed by 3 bases and 1 base, with 23 bases remaining between them. This CDR3 has 18 amino acids. CDR3 in amino acids: CACDEIMGSDRATDKLIF. The DNA of the CDR3 is TGTGCCTGTGACGAGATCATGGGAAGTGATAGGGCCACCGATAAACTCATCTTT.

This clone was counted only a few times. The mismatch at residue 8 between this DNA's translation and the TCRdb protein of a much larger clone likely reflects a read error; the protein shown is translated from the DNA. This chain links TRDV2 with TRDJ3, with D perhaps matching TRDD3 (6 bases). V lost 3 bases to trimming and J lost 2 bases, with 16 bases between them. This CDR3 spans 18 amino acids. Germline loops: CDR1 GEAIGNYY, CDR2 EKD. The CDR3: CACDVLGNTAWDTRQMFF. As DNA, the CDR3 is TGTGCCTGTGACGTCCTGGGGAATACGGCCTGGGACACCCGACAGATGTTTTTC.

Comment on this clone: The protein TCRdb lists belongs to a much larger clone and differs from this DNA's translation at residue 9, which points to a read error; the protein shown is made from the DNA. The chain recombines TRDV2 with TRDJ1; 8 bases match TRDD3. The length of the CDR3 is 15 residues. The V segment lost 4 bases and the J segment 6 bases; nucleotides outside the gene matches: 12. Germline V CDR1 and CDR2: GEAIGNYY, EKD. CDR3 DNA: TGTGCCTGTGAGGATCTGGGGGACCAAGGAAATAAACTCATCTTT. Protein: CACEDLGDQGNKLIF.

This clone is medium-sized (0.01 to 0.1%) in the sample. The V gene is TRDV2, the J gene TRDJ1; 10 bases are a match to TRDD3. CDR3 length: 18 residues. V shed 3 bases and J 0 bases; nucleotides not matched to a gene: 12. Germline CDR1 GEAIGNYY, CDR2 EKD. For the CDR3, the DNA is TGTGCCTGTGACCCACTGGGGGATCGTGAAACGTACACCGATAAACTCATCTTT. Amino acids: CACDPLGDRETYTDKLIF.

This rearrangement joins TRDV2 to TRDJ1, with TRDD3 matching 10 bases. The CDR3 totals 17 residues. Trimming at V came to 1 base and at J to 5 bases, leaving 12 bases not matched to a gene. Per germline, CDR1 GEAIGNYY and CDR2 EKD. The CDR3 nucleotides are TGTGCCTGTGACACTATGATGGGGGATACTATCACAGATAAACTCATCTTT. Amino acids: CACDTMMGDTITDKLIF.